This record covers a single TCR beta chain. This CDR3 region has 14 residues. The germline V gene encodes CDR1 SGHAT and CDR2 FQNNGV. The source of the sample is a study of blood T cells in healthy people across ages. The authors ran a second PCR of 7 to 11 cycles using a sample-barcoded 5' primer and a J-beta primer mix. One entry per CDR3 protein results from TCRdb running MiXCR on the 5' RACE reads. The sample has fewer than 600,000 distinct CDR3 sequences; 25% to 35% are singletons. The same sample was also studied in work on T cells of mothers and their children. From that paper: Healthy Caucasian mothers, a few in number, and their six children were the donors. For cDNA synthesis, the complete extracted RNA was used (approximately 1.4 ug per 15 ul).

V is TRBV11-2 and J is TRBJ2-5, with a possible D match to TRBD1 (6 bases). The J call may be faulty, since TRBJ2-7 better matches the DNA end. This TCR was recovered from a boy younger than 10 in good health. The sequencing sample was made of blood. The CDR3: CASSLLQGTYEQYF. CDR3 DNA sequence: TGTGCCAGCAGCCTTTTACAGGGCACCTACGAGCAGTACTTC.